The source of this T cell receptor beta chain is a study of blood T cell repertoires in COVID-19. On the study more broadly: Samples came from the United States, Italy and Spain, spanning acute and convalescent COVID-19. Sources were T cells, B-cell-depleted T cells, or PBMCs; the material itself was cDNA or gDNA.

Per the original data handling: Estimated nucleated cell counts came from reference gene primer amplification. Data came from immunoSEQ multiplex PCR; TCRdb stores just in-frame clones and leaves some out. Clonal size and the V and J genes are those of that table, whereas D and trimming came from the DNA. The sample consists of about 170,000 clones, 70% to 90% of them appearing once. Patients at the Seattle site were enrolled during active infection and followed longitudinally. CDR1 SGHTS and CDR2 YDEGEE come from the germline V gene. V gave up 2 bases and J gave up 6 bases, with 11 bases separating them. CDR3 size: 13 residues.

This TCR came from an elderly woman with COVID-19, enrolled during active disease. The sequenced material came from peripheral blood. The V gene is TRBV5-8, the J gene TRBJ1-2; D is undetermined. Here the CDR3 reads CASSLSGLDGYTF. The CDR3 DNA reads TGTGCCAGCAGCTTATCGGGGTTGGATGGCTACACCTTC.